Sequencing of this TCR beta chain was carried out in a study of blood T cells in healthy people across ages. Across the study: T cells yielded about one barcoded beta molecule per two cells through template switching.

This clonotype was picked up a small number of times. Sample-barcoded 5' priming and a J-beta primer mix drove a second PCR of roughly 6 to 12 cycles. A template-switch adaptor that had 12 random nucleotides put a tag on each cDNA molecule. Every sample gave at least 3 million paired-end reads containing CDR3. TCRdb reprocessed the 5' RACE reads with MiXCR, giving one entry per CDR3 protein. The repertoire includes about 780,000 distinct CDR3 sequences, about 45% of them detected once, and approximately 18% sits in the top ten. This CDR3 region has 15 residues. Losses at the gene ends were 6 bases for V and 7 bases for J; bases not matched to a gene: 12.

This receptor was taken from a man of 80 years or more in good health. The specimen sequenced was blood. The chain combines TRBV12-3 or TRBV12-4 with TRBJ2-7; 10 bases fit TRBD2. The CDR3 DNA reads TGTGCCAGCAGAGAACTAGCGGGGAGTCACAATGAGCAGTACTTC. The encoded protein is CASRELAGSHNEQYF.